Each of the 19 T cell receptor beta chains below was sequenced from the same sample in a study of T cell responses to AZD1222 COVID-19 vaccine. Some clones are missing from TCRdb's copy, which holds only in-frame ones; the method was immunoSEQ multiplex PCR. The table records 100,000 to 140,000 clones, 75% to 95% of them present only once. The sample in question was peripheral blood, obtained 28 days after the second AZD1222 dose. All receptors derive from an adult who received the AZD1222 COVID-19 vaccine.

The V gene is TRBV10-3, the J gene TRBJ2-2; 8 bases align to TRBD1. Germline-derived CDR1 and CDR2 are ENHRY and SYGVKD. The V segment lost 11 bases and the J segment 4 bases; nucleotides outside the gene matches: 12. The CDR3 length is 15 residues. CDR3 sequence reads: CALRPGTGVTGELFF. In DNA form, the CDR3 reads TGTGCCCTCCGGCCCGGGACAGGAGTCACCGGGGAGCTGTTTTTT.

This clone was detected once. CDR3 sequence (DNA): TGTGCCAGCAGCTTAGCGACAGGGGCTAATGAAAAACTGTTTTTT. Protein: CASSLATGANEKLFF. The V gene is TRBV7-8, the J gene TRBJ1-4; 8 nucleotides agree with TRBD1. The germline gives CDR1 SGHVS, CDR2 FQNEAQ. Unmatched junction bases numbered 0, after V lost 0 bases and J lost 3 bases. There are 15 residues in the CDR3.

The chain has TRBV2 and TRBJ1-2; a possible D gene is TRBD1 (5 bases). The ends were cut back, 4 bases at V and 3 bases at J, with 9 bases in the middle. The length of the CDR3 is 13 residues. CDR1 is SNHLY, CDR2 FYNNEI, per germline. CDR3 DNA: TGTGCCAGCAGTGTTGGGGGAGACTATGGCTACACCTTC. Translation gives CASSVGGDYGYTF.

This rearrangement joins TRBV4-3 to TRBJ1-2; the D gene is possibly TRBD1 (6 bases). This CDR3 has 14 residues. CDR1 LGHNA and CDR2 YSLEER come from the germline V gene. The germline V and J ends were trimmed by 2 bases and 4 bases, with 11 bases remaining between them. The CDR3 spells CASSQSWTAYGYTF. CDR3 coding DNA: TGCGCCAGCAGCCAATCCTGGACAGCCTATGGCTACACCTTC.

V and J are TRBV5-6 and TRBJ1-2; possibly TRBD1 for D (6 bases). Trimming took 0 bases from V and 8 from J, leaving 14 bases between them. The CDR3 loop spans 14 amino acids. Germline CDR1 SGHDT, CDR2 YYEEEE. The CDR3 DNA sequence: TGTGCCAGCAGCTTGGGGCCCAGGGGTGCAGGCTACACCTTC. It codes for CASSLGPRGAGYTF. The whole variable domain, filled in from reference TRBV5-6 and TRBJ1-2, reads DAGVTQSPTHLIKTRGQQVTLRCSPKSGHDTVSWYQQALGQGPQFIFQYYEEEERQRGNFPDRFSGHQFPNYSSELNVNALLLGDSALYLCASSLGPRGAGYTFGSGTRLTVV.

The rearrangement links TRBV4-1 to TRBJ2-7; D tentatively fits TRBD1 or TRBD2 (5 bases each). The CDR3 extends over 15 amino acids. Trimming stripped 4 bases from V and 6 bases from J, with 19 bases between. Germline assignment: CDR1 MGHRA and CDR2 YSYEKL. The CDR3 protein is CASSPQMGTESEQYF. The CDR3 nucleotides are TGCGCCAGCAGCCCACAGATGGGGACCGAAAGCGAGCAGTACTTC.

The rearrangement uses TRBV7-2 and TRBJ1-4; D not certain. CDR3 length: 14 amino acids. V was trimmed by 4 bases and J by 10 bases, leaving 16 bases between them. Germline CDR1 SGHTA, CDR2 FQGNSA. CDR3 sequence: CASSSLEPFGKLFF. CDR3 in DNA: TGTGCCAGCAGCTCCCTCGAGCCTTTTGGAAAACTGTTTTTT.

This chain uses TRBV7-8 with TRBJ2-1, with D perhaps matching TRBD2 (5 bases). The V gene lost 2 bases and the J gene lost 2 bases, with 25 bases spanning the gap. Germline V gene lookup returns CDR1 SGHVS and CDR2 FQNEAQ. This CDR3 contains 20 residues. In DNA form, the CDR3 reads TGTGCCAGCAGCTTAATTCGTCGTGCTGTAGCGAAAAGTCCCTACAATGAGCAGTTCTTC. Amino acids: CASSLIRRAVAKSPYNEQFF.

The gene calls are TRBV13 and TRBJ1-1; D gene uncertain. The V gene's germline CDR1 is PRHDT and CDR2 FYEKMQ (reference sequence). The V end was cut by 1 base, the J end by 5 bases, with 8 bases between. The CDR3 runs 13 residues. The CDR3 spells CASSLEGGTEAFF. CDR3 DNA: TGTGCCAGCAGCTTAGAGGGTGGTACTGAAGCTTTCTTT. Filled out from reference TRBV13 and TRBJ1-1, the complete variable domain reads AAGVIQSPRHLIKEKRETATLKCYPIPRHDTVYWYQQGPGQDPQFLISFYEKMQSDKGSIPDRFSAQQFSDYHSELNMSSLELGDSALYFCASSLEGGTEAFFGQGTRLTVV.

This rearrangement joins TRBV5-8 to TRBJ2-2; 11 bases map to TRBD2. V was pared by 2 bases and J by 3 bases, with 9 bases of the junction left unmatched. Germline values: CDR1 SGHTS, CDR2 YDEGEE. The CDR3 loop spans 18 amino acids. CDR3 amino acids: CASSFVAGGPSHTGELFF. In DNA form, the CDR3 reads TGTGCCAGCAGCTTTGTAGCGGGGGGGCCCTCCCACACCGGGGAGCTGTTTTTT.

The genes are TRBV18 and TRBJ2-1; D might be TRBD1 (6 bases). Germline-derived CDR1 and CDR2 are KGHSH and LQKENI. The V and J ends lost 0 bases and 4 bases respectively, with 13 bases between them. The CDR3 spans 16 residues. DNA of the CDR3: TGTGCCAGCTCACCACCAAAGGGGGAAGAGTACAATGAGCAGTTCTTC. It encodes CASSPPKGEEYNEQFF.

V and J are TRBV27 and TRBJ1-6; 8 bases align to TRBD1. Germline CDR1 reads MNHEY; CDR2 reads SMNVEV (reference sequence). The length of the CDR3 is 15 residues. V shed 6 bases and J 6 bases; nucleotides not matched to a gene: 7. The CDR3 spells CASSASQGGNSPLHF. CDR3 nucleotides: TGTGCCAGCAGCGCCTCACAGGGGGGTAATTCACCCCTCCACTTT.

V usage is TRBV3-1 (or the pseudogene TRBV3-2) and J usage is TRBJ2-1; 9 bases fit TRBD2. J was trimmed by 3 bases and V by 4 bases; bases with no gene match: 4. Germline V gene lookup returns CDR1 LGHDT and CDR2 YNNKEL (reference sequence). There are 15 residues in the CDR3. The CDR3 is CASSLSGGNYNEQFF. The CDR3 nucleotides are TGTGCCAGCAGCCTCAGCGGGGGGAACTACAATGAGCAGTTCTTC.

About this clone itself: Its ends do not fully match the called genes, so a read error is possible. The chain links TRBV7-7 to TRBJ2-1; the D is unclear. CDR3 length equals 15 residues. Germline-derived CDR1 and CDR2 are SSHAT and FNYEAQ (reference sequence). For the CDR3, the DNA is TGTGCTAGCAGCCCCAGCCCGCCCGGCGTCGATGAGCAGTTCTTC. Translated, it gives CASSPSPPGVDEQFF.

This clone was observed a handful of times. The chain combines TRBV12-3 or TRBV12-4 with TRBJ1-2, with D perhaps matching TRBD1 (6 bases). CDR3 length: 12 residues. Trimming stripped 7 bases from V and 4 bases from J, with 10 bases between. The CDR3 loop is CASTHRVYGYTF. The DNA of the CDR3 is TGTGCCAGCACCCACAGGGTCTATGGCTACACCTTC.

The rearrangement uses TRBV10-1 and TRBJ2-7; D ambiguous. This CDR3 region has 14 residues. The germline V gene encodes CDR1 WNHNN and CDR2 SYGVQD (reference sequence). Trimming took off 3 bases at V and 0 bases at J, with 9 bases between the two ends. The CDR3 sequence: CASSDGTFSYEQYF. The CDR3 region has the DNA TGCGCCAGCAGTGATGGCACCTTCTCCTACGAGCAGTACTTC.

V usage is TRBV15 and J usage is TRBJ2-2; TRBD2 aligns across 10 bases. Per germline, CDR1 LNHNV and CDR2 YYDKDF (reference sequence). Germline trimming cut 3 bases from V and 4 bases from J; bases unmatched to any gene: 8. This CDR3 is 17 amino acids long. This CDR3 reads CATSSPAGGPGTGELFF. The CDR3 DNA sequence: TGTGCCACCAGCAGTCCAGCGGGAGGGCCGGGCACCGGGGAGCTGTTTTTT.

The chain has TRBV5-1 and TRBJ1-2; the D is unclear. V gave up 0 bases and J gave up 0 bases, with 6 bases separating them. CDR1 and CDR2 (germline): SGHRS, YFSETQ. The CDR3 extends over 14 amino acids. The CDR3 coding sequence is TGCGCCAGCAGCTTGGAAGGAGCTAACTATGGCTACACCTTC. Its translation is CASSLEGANYGYTF.

V usage is TRBV6-5 and J usage is TRBJ1-1, with TRBD1 identical over 11 bases. Germline assignment: CDR1 MNHEY and CDR2 SVGAGI. The ends lost 8 bases at V and 4 bases at J; junction bases unmatched: 3. CDR3 length equals 13 residues. CDR3 nucleotides: TGTGCCAGCCGGACAGGGGGCATCACTGAAGCTTTCTTT. Translation: CASRTGGITEAFF.